This TCR beta chain was identified during a study of early T cells in non-severe SARS-CoV-2 infection. Study in general: Sequencing input comprised bulk RNA from unsorted whole blood; chain pairing was not available. Study-wide results and limits: Database matching using VDJdb favored anti-spike CD8 responses, with private and CD4 specificities left missing.

TCRdb analysed the 5' RACE reads with MiXCR anew, one entry per CDR3 protein. In the table there are 30,000 to 40,000 distinct CDR3 sequences, almost 6% of which are singletons. At least ten counts were recorded for this clonotype. Its antigen is undetermined. CDR3 length equals 15 residues. Germline V gives CDR1 SQVTM, CDR2 ANQGSEA. With 4 bases clipped from V and 0 bases from J, the junction kept 6 bases outside the gene matches. The sequenced sample consisted of whole blood. The genes are TRBV29-1 and TRBJ1-3; 7 nucleotides agree with TRBD1. The sequence was obtained from an adult who was a healthcare worker with PCR-confirmed SARS-CoV-2 infection or an uninfected control (not recorded which). The CDR3 DNA sequence: TGCAGCGTTGGGACCCGGGACAGCTCTGGAAACACCATATATTTT. Translating gives CSVGTRDSSGNTIYF.